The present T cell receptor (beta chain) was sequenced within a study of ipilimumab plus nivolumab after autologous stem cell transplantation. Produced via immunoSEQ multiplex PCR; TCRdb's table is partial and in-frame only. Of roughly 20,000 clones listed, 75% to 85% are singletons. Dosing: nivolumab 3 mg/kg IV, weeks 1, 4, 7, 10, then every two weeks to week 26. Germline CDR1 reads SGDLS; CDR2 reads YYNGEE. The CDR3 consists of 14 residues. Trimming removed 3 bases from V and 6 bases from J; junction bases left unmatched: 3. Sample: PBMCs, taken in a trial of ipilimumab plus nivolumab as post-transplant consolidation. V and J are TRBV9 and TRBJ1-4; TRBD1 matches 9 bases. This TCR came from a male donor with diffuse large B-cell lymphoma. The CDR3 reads CASSGGTGYEKLFF. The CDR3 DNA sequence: TGTGCCAGCAGCGGCGGGACAGGGTATGAAAAACTGTTTTTT. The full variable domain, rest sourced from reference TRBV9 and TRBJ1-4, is DSGVTQTPKHLITATGQRVTLRCSPRSGDLSVYWYQQSLDQGLQFLIQYYNGEERAKGNILERFSAQQFPDLHSELNLSSLELGDSALYFCASSGGTGYEKLFFGSGTQLSVL.